These 8 T cell receptor beta chains originate from one sample sequenced in a study of T-cell memory formation after mild COVID-19. Via MiXCR, TCRdb re-called the 5' RACE reads, giving one row per CDR3 protein. The table shows approximately 250,000 distinct CDR3 sequences, with roughly 17% occurring only once. The sequencing sample was made of PBMCs or a T cell subset sorted from them (not recorded which). These receptors originate from a man between 18 and 29 years old who had mild COVID-19 (a few samples of this study predate the infection). Cell type and time point are not known.

V is TRBV6-5 and J is TRBJ1-6; no clear D gene. This CDR3 spans 15 amino acids. Trimming pared 6 bases from V and 6 bases from J, leaving 15 bases between. Germline V lookup: CDR1 MNHEY, CDR2 SVGAGI. The CDR3 reads CASSLTLGFNSPLHF. The CDR3 nucleotides are TGTGCCAGCAGCCTTACCCTAGGGTTTAATTCACCCCTCCACTTT.

This clonotype was seen a handful of times. The chain uses TRBV5-5 and TRBJ1-1; D uncertain. The CDR3 covers 16 residues. V was pared by 4 bases and J by 6 bases, with 22 bases between. Germline loops: CDR1 SGHKS, CDR2 YYEKEE (reference sequence). The CDR3 coding sequence is TGTGCCAGCAGCAGCCGACAAGTTGTGAGGATCGCTGAAGCTTTCTTT. Its translation is CASSSRQVVRIAEAFF.

This clonotype was found many times. At one end, the junction sequence differs from germline, possibly due to a read error. This chain connects TRBV7-6 to TRBJ2-3, with D tentatively TRBD1 (6 bases). Germline lookup yields CDR1 SGHVS and CDR2 FNYEAQ. The CDR3 loop spans 12 amino acids. The CDR3 loop is CASSLTGDTQYF. CDR3 DNA sequence: TGCGCCAGCAGCTTGACAGGAGATACGCAGTATTTT.

This clonotype was detected once. This chain connects TRBV9 to TRBJ1-1, with 7 bases fitting TRBD1. The length of the CDR3 is 17 residues. Germline-derived CDR1 and CDR2 are SGDLS and YYNGEE. With V trimmed by 4 bases and J by 2 bases, 14 bases remained unmatched. CDR3 nucleotides: TGTGCCAGCAGCTCACCGCTGAGGGACAGCCATAACACTGAAGCTTTCTTT. It is translated as CASSSPLRDSHNTEAFF.

The chain carries TRBV6-2 or TRBV6-3 and TRBJ2-3, with D hard to call. V was pared by 0 bases and J by 6 bases, with 10 bases between. CDR3 length equals 14 residues. Germline V gene lookup returns CDR1 MNHEY and CDR2 SVGEGT. DNA of the CDR3: TGTGCCAGCAGTTACTCCTTAATCACGGATACGCAGTATTTT. This sequence encodes CASSYSLITDTQYF.

This chain joins TRBV6-5 and TRBJ1-4; the D is unclear. Trimming removed 5 bases at V and 8 bases at J, with 12 bases between. The CDR3 extends over 13 amino acids. The germline V gene has CDR1 MNHEY and CDR2 SVGAGI. Here the CDR3 reads CASSQREREKLFF. The CDR3 nucleotides read TGTGCCAGCAGTCAGCGGGAACGAGAAAAACTGTTTTTT.

V gene TRBV5-8 combines with J gene TRBJ1-4; TRBD1 might be the D (6 bases). Trimming took 1 base from V and 4 from J, leaving 11 bases between them. The length of the CDR3 is 15 residues. From germline, CDR1 is SGHTS and CDR2 YDEGEE. The CDR3 spells CASSLFSDSNEKLFF. The CDR3 DNA reads TGTGCCAGCAGCTTGTTTTCGGACAGTAATGAAAAACTGTTTTTT. Full variable domain (rest looked up from reference TRBV5-8 and TRBJ1-4): EAGVTQSPTHLIKTRGQQATLRCSPISGHTSVYWYQQALGLGLQFLLWYDEGEERNRGNFPPRFSGRQFPNYSSELNVNALELEDSALYLCASSLFSDSNEKLFFGSGTQLSVL.

The chain links TRBV27 to TRBJ2-1, with 7 nucleotides matching TRBD1. The CDR3 runs to 16 residues. V lost 4 bases and J lost 4; bases outside the gene matches: 10. Germline V gene data show CDR1 as MNHEY and CDR2 as SMNVEV (reference sequence). The CDR3 nucleotides are TGTGCCAGCAGTTCATCCAATACAGGGGTTTACAATGAGCAGTTCTTC. Its protein product is CASSSSNTGVYNEQFF.